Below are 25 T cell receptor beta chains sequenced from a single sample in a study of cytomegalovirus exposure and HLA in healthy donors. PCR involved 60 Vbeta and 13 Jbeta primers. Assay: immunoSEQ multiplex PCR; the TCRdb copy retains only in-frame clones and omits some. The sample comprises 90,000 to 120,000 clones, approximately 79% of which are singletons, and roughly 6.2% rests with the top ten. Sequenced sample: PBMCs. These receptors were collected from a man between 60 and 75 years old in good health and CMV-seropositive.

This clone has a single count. The DNA for the CDR3 is TGTGCCAGCAGTGAAGCAAGGGAGGCGCAGTACTTC. This translates into CASSEAREAQYF. This chain joins TRBV6-5 and TRBJ2-7; TRBD2 is a possible D gene (6 bases). CDR1 MNHEY and CDR2 SVGAGI come from the germline V gene. CDR3 size: 12 residues. V shed 5 bases and J shed 9 bases, with 14 bases lying between them.

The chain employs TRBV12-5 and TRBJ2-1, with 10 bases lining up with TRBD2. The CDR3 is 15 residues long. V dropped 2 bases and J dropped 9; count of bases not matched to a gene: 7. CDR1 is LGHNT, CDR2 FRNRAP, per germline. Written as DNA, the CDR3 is TGTGCTAGTGGTTTGTCCGTGGCTAGCGGGAGTGAGCAGTTCTTC. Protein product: CASGLSVASGSEQFF.

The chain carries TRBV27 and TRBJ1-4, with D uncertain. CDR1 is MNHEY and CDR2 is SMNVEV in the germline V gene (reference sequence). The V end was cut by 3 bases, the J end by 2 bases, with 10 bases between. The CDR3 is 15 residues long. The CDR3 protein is CASSFRGNTNEKLFF. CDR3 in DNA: TGTGCCAGCAGTTTTAGAGGGAACACTAATGAAAAACTGTTTTTT.

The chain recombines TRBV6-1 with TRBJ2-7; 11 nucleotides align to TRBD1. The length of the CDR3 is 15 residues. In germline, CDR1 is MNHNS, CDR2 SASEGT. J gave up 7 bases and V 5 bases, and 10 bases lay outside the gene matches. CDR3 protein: CASSRGQGALGEQYF. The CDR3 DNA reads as TGTGCCAGCAGTCGAGGACAGGGGGCTTTGGGAGAGCAGTACTTC.

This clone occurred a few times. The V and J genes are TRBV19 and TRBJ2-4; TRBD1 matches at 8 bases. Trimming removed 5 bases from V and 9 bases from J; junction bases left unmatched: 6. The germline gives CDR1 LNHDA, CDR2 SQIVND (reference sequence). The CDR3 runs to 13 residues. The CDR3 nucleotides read TGTGCCAGTAGTTCCGGACAGGGCGGCATTCAGTACTTC. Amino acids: CASSSGQGGIQYF.

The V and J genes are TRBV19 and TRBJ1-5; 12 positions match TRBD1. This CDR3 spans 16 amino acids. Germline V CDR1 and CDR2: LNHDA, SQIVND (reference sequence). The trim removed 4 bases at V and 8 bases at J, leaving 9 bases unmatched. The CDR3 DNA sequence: TGTGCCAGTAGTAGGGACGTTGGGACAGGGGGCGAGCCCCAGCATTTT. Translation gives CASSRDVGTGGEPQHF. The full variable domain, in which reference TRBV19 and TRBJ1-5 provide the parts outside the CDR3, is DGGITQSPKYLFRKEGQNVTLSCEQNLNHDAMYWYRQDPGQGLRLIYYSQIVNDFQKGDIAEGYSVSREKKESFPLTVTSAQKNPTAFYLCASSRDVGTGGEPQHFGDGTRLSIL.

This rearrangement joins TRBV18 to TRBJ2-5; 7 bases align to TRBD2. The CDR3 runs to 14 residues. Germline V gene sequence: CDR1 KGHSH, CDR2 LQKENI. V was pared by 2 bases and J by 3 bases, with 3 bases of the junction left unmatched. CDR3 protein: CASSPGAGKETQYF. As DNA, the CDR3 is TGTGCCAGCTCACCAGGAGCGGGAAAAGAGACCCAGTACTTC.

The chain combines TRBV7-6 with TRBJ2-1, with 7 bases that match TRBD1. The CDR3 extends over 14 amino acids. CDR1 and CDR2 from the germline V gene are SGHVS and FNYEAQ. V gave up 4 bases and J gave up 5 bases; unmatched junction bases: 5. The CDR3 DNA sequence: TGTGCCAGCAGCTGGGTTACAGGGGACAATGAGCAGTTCTTC. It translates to CASSWVTGDNEQFF.

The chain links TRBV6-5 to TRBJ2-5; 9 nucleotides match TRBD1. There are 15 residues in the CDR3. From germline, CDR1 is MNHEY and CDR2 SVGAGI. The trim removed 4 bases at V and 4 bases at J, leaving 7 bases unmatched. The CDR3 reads CASSSGTGYGETQYF. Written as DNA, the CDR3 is TGTGCCAGCAGTTCCGGGACAGGGTACGGAGAGACCCAGTACTTC.

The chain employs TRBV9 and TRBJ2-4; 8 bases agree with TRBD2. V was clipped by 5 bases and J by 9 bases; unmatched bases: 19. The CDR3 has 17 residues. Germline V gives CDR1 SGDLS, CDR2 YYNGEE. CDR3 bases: TGTGCCAGCAGGGACCCACAGGGACCTCTTCGGGGGGGCATTCAGTACTTC. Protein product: CASRDPQGPLRGGIQYF.

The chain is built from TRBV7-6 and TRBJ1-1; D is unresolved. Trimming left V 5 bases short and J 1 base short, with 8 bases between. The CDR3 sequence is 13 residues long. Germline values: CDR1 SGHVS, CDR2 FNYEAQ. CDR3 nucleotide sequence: TGTGCCAGCAGCGCGCACCCGAACACTGAAGCTTTCTTT. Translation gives CASSAHPNTEAFF.

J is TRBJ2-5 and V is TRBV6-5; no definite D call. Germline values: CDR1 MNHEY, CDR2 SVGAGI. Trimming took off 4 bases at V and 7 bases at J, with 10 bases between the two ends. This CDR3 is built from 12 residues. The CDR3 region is CASSFPDGTQYF. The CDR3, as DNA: TGTGCCAGCAGTTTCCCAGATGGGACCCAGTACTTC.

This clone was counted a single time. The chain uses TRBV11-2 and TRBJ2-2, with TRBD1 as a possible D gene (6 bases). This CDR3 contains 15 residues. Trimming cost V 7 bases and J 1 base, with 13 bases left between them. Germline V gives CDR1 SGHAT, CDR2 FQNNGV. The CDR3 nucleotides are TGTGCCAGCACCCTGGACAGTTGGAACACCGGGGAGCTGTTTTTT. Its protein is CASTLDSWNTGELFF.

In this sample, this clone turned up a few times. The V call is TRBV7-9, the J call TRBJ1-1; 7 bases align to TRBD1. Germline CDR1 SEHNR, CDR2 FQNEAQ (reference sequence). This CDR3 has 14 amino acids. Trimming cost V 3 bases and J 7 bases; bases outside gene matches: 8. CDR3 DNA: TGTGCCAGCAGCTTCAGACAGGGTAGGTTTGAAGCTTTCTTT. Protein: CASSFRQGRFEAFF.

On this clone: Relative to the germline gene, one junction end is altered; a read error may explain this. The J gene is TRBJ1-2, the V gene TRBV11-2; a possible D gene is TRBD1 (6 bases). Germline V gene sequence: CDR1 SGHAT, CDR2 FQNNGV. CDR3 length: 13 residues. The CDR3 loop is CASSRWAGENNLF. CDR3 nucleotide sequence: TGTGCCAGCAGCCGTTGGGCAGGGGAAAATAATCTTTTC.

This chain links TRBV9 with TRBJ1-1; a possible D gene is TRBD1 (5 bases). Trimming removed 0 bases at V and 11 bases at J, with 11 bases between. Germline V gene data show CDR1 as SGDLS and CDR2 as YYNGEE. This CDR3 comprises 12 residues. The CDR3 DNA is TGTGCCAGCAGCGTAGAGCGGGGCCGGGCTTTCTTT. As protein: CASSVERGRAFF.

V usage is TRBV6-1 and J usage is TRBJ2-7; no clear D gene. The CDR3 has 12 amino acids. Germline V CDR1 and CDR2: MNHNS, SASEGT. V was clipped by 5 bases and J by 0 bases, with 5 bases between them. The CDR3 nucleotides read TGTGCCAGCAGTCCGGGCTCCTACGAGCAGTACTTC. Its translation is CASSPGSYEQYF.

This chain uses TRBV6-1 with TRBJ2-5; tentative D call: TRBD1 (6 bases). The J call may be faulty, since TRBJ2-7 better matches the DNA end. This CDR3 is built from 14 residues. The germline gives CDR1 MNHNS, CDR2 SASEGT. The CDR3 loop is CASSATGAAYEQYF. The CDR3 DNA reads TGTGCCAGCAGTGCGACAGGAGCCGCCTACGAGCAGTACTTC.

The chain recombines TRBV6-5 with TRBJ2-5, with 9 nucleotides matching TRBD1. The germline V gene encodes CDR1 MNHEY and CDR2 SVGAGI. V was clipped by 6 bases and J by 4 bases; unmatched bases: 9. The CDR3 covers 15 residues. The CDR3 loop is CASSRDRAPGETQYF. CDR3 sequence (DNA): TGTGCCAGCAGCCGGGACAGGGCCCCCGGAGAGACCCAGTACTTC.

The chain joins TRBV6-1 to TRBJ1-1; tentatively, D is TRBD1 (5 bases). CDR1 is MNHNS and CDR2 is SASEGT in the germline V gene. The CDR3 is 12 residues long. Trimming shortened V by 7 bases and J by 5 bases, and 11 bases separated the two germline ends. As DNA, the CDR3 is TGTGCCAGCAACAGGATGGGGACTGAAGCTTTCTTT. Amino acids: CASNRMGTEAFF.

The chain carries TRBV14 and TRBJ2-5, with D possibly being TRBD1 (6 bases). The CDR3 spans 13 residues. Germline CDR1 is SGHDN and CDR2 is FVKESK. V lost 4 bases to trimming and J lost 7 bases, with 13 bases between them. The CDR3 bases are TGTGCCAGCAGCCTGGCAGGGGACGGGACCCAGTACTTC. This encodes CASSLAGDGTQYF.

The CDR3 region has the DNA TGTGCCAGCAGCGACAAGGGGGGGGTCAACGAGCAGTACTTC. Protein product: CASSDKGGVNEQYF. The rearrangement joins TRBV7-9 to TRBJ2-7; D is possibly TRBD2 (7 bases). The CDR3 runs 14 residues. CDR1 SEHNR and CDR2 FQNEAQ come from the germline V gene (reference sequence). Between the trimmed V and J ends, which lost 5 bases and 5 bases, there was a span of 16 bases.

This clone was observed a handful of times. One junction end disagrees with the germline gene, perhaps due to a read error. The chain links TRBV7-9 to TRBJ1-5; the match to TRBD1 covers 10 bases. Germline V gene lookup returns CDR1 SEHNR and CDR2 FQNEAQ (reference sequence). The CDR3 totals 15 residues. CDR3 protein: CSSSLGTGDNQPQHF. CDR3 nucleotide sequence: TGTTCCAGCAGCCTCGGGACAGGGGACAATCAGCCCCAGCATTTT.

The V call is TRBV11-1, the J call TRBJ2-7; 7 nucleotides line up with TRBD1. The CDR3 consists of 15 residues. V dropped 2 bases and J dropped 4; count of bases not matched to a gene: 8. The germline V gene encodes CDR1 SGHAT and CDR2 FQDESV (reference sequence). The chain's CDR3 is CASSLPGTVQYEQYF. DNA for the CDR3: TGTGCCAGCAGCTTACCCGGGACAGTGCAATACGAGCAGTACTTC.

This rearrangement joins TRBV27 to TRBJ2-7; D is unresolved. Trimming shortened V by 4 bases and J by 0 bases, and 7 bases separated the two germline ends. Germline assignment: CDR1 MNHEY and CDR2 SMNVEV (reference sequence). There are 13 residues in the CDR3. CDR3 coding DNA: TGTGCCAGCAGTTATCCAGGCTCCTACGAGCAGTACTTC. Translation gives CASSYPGSYEQYF.